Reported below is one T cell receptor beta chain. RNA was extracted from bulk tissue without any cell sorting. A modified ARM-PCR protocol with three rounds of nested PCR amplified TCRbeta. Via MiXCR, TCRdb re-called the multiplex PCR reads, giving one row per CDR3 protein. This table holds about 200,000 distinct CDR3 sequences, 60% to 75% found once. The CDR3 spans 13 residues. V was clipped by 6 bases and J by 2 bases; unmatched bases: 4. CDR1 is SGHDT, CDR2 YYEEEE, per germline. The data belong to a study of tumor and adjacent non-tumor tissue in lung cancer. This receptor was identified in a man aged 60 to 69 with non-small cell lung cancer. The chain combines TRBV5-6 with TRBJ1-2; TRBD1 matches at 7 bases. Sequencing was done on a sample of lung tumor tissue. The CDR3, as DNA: TGTGCCAGCAACAGGGGAGGAAACTATGGCTACACCTTC. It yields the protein CASNRGGNYGYTF.